Listed below are T cell receptor beta chains from one sample, sequenced in a study of blood T cell repertoires in COVID-19. TCRdb's copy holds only in-frame clones and misses some; the assay was immunoSEQ multiplex PCR. Of 300,000 or so clones listed, roughly 90% are singletons. Sequencing was performed on PBMCs or T cells enriched from blood (not recorded which). These receptors originate from a woman aged 25 to 45 who had recovered from COVID-19. The CDR3 runs from the conserved cysteine through the conserved F or W. D genes are given only for firm matches. Size tells how often a clone was seen (once, few, many) or the class of an expanded clone, and some rows leave it out.

TRBV14	TRBJ2-1	TRBD1	NA	TGTGCCAGCAGCCAAGGACAGGGATGGGGGAACAATGAGCAGTTCTTC	CASSQGQGWGNNEQFF
TRBV30	TRBJ1-3	TRBD1	NA	TGTGCCTGGGAAAGGACAGGGAGGAACACCATATATTTT	CAWERTGRNTIYF
TRBV19	TRBJ2-6	NA	NA	TGTGCCAGTAGTCCCCTCTCTGGGGCCAACGTCCTGACTTTC	CASSPLSGANVLTF
TRBV4-2	TRBJ1-3	NA	NA	TGTGCCAGCAGCCAGCAGGGGTCTGGAAACACCATATATTTT	CASSQQGSGNTIYF
TRBV7-3	TRBJ2-1	TRBD2	NA	TGTGCCAGCAGCTTACAGGCGGGAGGTATCAATGAGCAGTTCTTC	CASSLQAGGINEQFF
TRBV7-9	TRBJ2-6	NA	NA	TGTGCCAGCTACAGGGGGGGCGCTGGGGCCAACGTCCTGACTTTC	CASYRGGAGANVLTF
TRBV11-2	TRBJ1-4	TRBD1	NA	TGTGCCAGCAGCTTCGGGACAGGCCAGGGAAATGAAAAACTGTTTTTT	CASSFGTGQGNEKLFF
TRBV4-1	TRBJ2-3	TRBD2	NA	TGCGCCAGCAGCCACCCTAGCGGGAACGATGATACGCAGTATTTT	CASSHPSGNDDTQYF
TRBV19	TRBJ2-7	TRBD2	NA	TGTGCCAGTAGTGCCGGGACTAGCGAAGGCTACGAGCAGTACTTC	CASSAGTSEGYEQYF
TRBV12-3/TRBV12-4	TRBJ1-2	TRBD1	NA	TGTGCCAGCAGCCTAGACAGGGTCTATGGCTACACCTTC	CASSLDRVYGYTF
TRBV6-5	TRBJ2-7	TRBD2	once	TGTGCCAGCAGTTCGCGGGGCGGGGGAATCACCTACGAGCAGTACTTC	CASSSRGGGITYEQYF
TRBV18	TRBJ2-1	TRBD1	NA	TGTGCCAGCTCACCACAGATGACAGGGGGAGGCTACAATGAGCAGTTCTTC	CASSPQMTGGGYNEQFF
TRBV15	TRBJ2-1	NA	NA	TGTGCCACCAGCAGCGACATCGGGAGCTCCTACAATGAGCAGTTCTTC	CATSSDIGSSYNEQFF
TRBV6-5	TRBJ2-5	NA	NA	TGTGCCAGCAAATTAAGGACTTTCGAAGAGACCCAGTACTTC	CASKLRTFEETQYF
TRBV27	TRBJ2-3	NA	NA	TGTGCCAGCAGTTATCAACTAGGAGATACGCAGTATTTT	CASSYQLGDTQYF
TRBV19	TRBJ2-2	TRBD2	NA	TGTGCCAGTAGTATCGGTCTAGCGGGAGCGAACACCGGGGAGCTGTTTTTT	CASSIGLAGANTGELFF
TRBV2	TRBJ2-2	TRBD1	few	TGTGCCAGCAGGGTGGGACAGGCGAACACCGGGGAGCTGTTTTTT	CASRVGQANTGELFF
TRBV7-9	TRBJ2-2	TRBD1	NA	TGTGCCAGCAGCATAAGGACAGGGGTCACCGGGGAGCTGTTTTTT	CASSIRTGVTGELFF
TRBV2	TRBJ2-3	TRBD2	NA	TGTGCCAGCACCTTAAAGGCTAGCGGGAGTACAGATACGCAGTATTTT	CASTLKASGSTDTQYF
TRBV24-1	TRBJ2-1	NA	NA	TGTGCCACCAGTGATTTGAAGAGAGAGCAGTTCTTC	CATSDLKREQFF
TRBV9	TRBJ2-1	NA	NA	TGTGCCAGCACCCGATACCCGAGCTCCTACAATGAGCAGTTCTTC	CASTRYPSSYNEQFF
TRBV7-9	TRBJ2-3	TRBD2	NA	TGTGCCAGCAGCCCGGGACTAAGCACAGATACGCAGTATTTT	CASSPGLSTDTQYF
TRBV4-3	TRBJ1-4	NA	NA	TGCGCCAGCAGCCTCGGGGGTGGCGCGCCTAATGAAAAACTGTTTTTT	CASSLGGGAPNEKLFF
TRBV7-2	TRBJ2-7	NA	NA	TGTGCCAGCAGCTCCGGAGTGCTCGAGCAGTACTTC	CASSSGVLEQYF
TRBV30	TRBJ1-5	TRBD1	NA	TGTGCCTGGAGTCGACAGGGAAGACAGCCCCAGCATTTT	CAWSRQGRQPQHF
TRBV10-2	TRBJ1-1	NA	NA	TGCGCCAGCAGGCAGGGAGGCAACACTGAAGCTTTCTTT	CASRQGGNTEAFF